This T cell receptor (beta chain) comes out of a study of T cell repertoires in cytomegalovirus infection. Study-level background: CMV infection together with matching HLA type was indicated by public TCR beta signatures.

TCRdb itself ran the reads through MiXCR, one entry per CDR3 protein. The repertoire includes under 150,000 distinct CDR3 sequences, more than 20% of them detected once, and 30% to 35% sits in the top ten. This clonotype has a count of ten or more. As yet, its antigen is unknown. The germline V gene has CDR1 SNHLY and CDR2 FYNNEI. Trimming removed 4 bases at V and 3 bases at J, with 13 bases between. CDR3 length equals 15 residues. Study-wide findings and caveats: Across the ex vivo response, the dominant clonotypes were HLA-C-restricted CMV-specific TCR beta clonotypes.

Sequencing used PBMCs, sequenced either directly or after in vitro stimulation (not recorded which). This chain uses TRBV2 with TRBJ1-3, with D perhaps matching TRBD1 (5 bases). This clonotype was obtained from a human donor in good health (CMV status not recorded). Some clones in this sample may be carry-over from other donors' samples. The CDR3 DNA is TGTGCCAGCAGTGCCACAGTGGGGGTTGGAAACACCATATATTTT. Protein: CASSATVGVGNTIYF.